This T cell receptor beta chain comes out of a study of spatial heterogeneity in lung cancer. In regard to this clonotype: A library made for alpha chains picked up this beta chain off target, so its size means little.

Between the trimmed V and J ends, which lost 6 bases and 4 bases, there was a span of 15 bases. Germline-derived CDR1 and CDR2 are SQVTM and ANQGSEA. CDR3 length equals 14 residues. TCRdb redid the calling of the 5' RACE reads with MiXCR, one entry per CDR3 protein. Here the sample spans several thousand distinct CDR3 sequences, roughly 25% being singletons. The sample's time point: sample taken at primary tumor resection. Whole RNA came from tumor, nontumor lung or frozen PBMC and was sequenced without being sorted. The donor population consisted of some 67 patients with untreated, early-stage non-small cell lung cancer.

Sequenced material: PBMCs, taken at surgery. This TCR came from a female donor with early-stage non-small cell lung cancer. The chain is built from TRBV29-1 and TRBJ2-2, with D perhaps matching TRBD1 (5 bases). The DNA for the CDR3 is TGCAGCGTCGATGACAGTACCCCCACCGGGGAGCTGTTTTTT. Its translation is CSVDDSTPTGELFF.